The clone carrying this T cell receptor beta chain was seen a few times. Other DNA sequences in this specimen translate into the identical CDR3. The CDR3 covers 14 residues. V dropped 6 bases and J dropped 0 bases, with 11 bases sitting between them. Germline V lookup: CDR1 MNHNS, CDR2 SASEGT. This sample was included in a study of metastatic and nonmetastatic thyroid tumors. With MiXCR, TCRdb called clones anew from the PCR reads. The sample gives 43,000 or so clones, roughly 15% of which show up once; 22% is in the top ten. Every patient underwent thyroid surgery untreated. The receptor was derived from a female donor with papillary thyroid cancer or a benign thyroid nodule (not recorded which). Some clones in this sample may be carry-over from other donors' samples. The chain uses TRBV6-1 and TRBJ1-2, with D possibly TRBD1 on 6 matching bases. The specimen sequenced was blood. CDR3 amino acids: CASRGTPSNYGYTF. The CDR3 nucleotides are TGTGCCAGCAGGGGGACACCGTCTAACTATGGCTACACCTTC.